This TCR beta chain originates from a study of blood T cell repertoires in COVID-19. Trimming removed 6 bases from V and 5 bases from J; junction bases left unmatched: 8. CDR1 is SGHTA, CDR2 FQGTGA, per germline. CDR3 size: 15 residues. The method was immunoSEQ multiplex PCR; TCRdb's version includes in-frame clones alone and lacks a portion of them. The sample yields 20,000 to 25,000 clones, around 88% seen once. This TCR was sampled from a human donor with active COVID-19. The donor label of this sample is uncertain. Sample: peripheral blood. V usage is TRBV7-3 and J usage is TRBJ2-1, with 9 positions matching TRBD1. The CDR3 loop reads CASSPGTGSHNEQFF. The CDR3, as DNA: TGTGCCAGCAGTCCCGGGACAGGGAGCCACAATGAGCAGTTCTTC.